This TCR beta chain was identified during a study of T cells after yellow fever vaccination. Findings of the study overall: Reappearance after the booster was observed for most primary-vaccination clones (about 97% CD4, around 90% CD8). From the bulk population, abundant clonotypes could contaminate and appear within FACS-sorted repertoires.

Looked up from germline, CDR1 is SGDLS and CDR2 is YYNGEE. This CDR3 spans 13 amino acids. Deletions cut 0 bases from V and 5 bases from J, with 8 bases between. The study made its TCR cDNA through 5'RACE template switching. That step introduced a universal primer site along with UMIs. TCRdb fed the 5' RACE reads into MiXCR, producing one record per CDR3 protein. The sample lists under 550,000 distinct CDR3 sequences, just over 20% occurring once. This clonotype was seen only a few times. Its antigen is not identified. This chain connects TRBV9 to TRBJ2-5; D is undetermined. This sequence was found in a man aged 18-30 years who received the YFV17D yellow fever vaccine. The sequencing used PBMCs, collected roughly 23 days after the first yellow fever vaccination. CDR3 in amino acids: CASSVGAVETQYF. The CDR3 DNA sequence: TGTGCCAGCAGCGTAGGGGCCGTGGAGACCCAGTACTTC.